One and the same sample provided the 27 T cell receptor beta chains below, sequenced in a study of shared clonotypes between healthy human individuals. Libraries were prepared by immunoSEQ multiplex PCR; TCRdb keeps only in-frame clonotypes and omits some of them. The repertoire consists of fewer than 850,000 clones, with 90% to 97% occurring once and the leading ten covering over 0.2%. Naive CD8 cells comprised CD45RO-negative, CCR7-positively selected cells, excluding terminally differentiated effector memory CD45RA+ cells. The source material was naive CD8+ T cells sorted from blood. The receptors here all came from a man younger than 45 in good health.

As concerns this clone: Other DNA sequences in the same sample also yield this CDR3. V and J are TRBV2 and TRBJ2-7, with 7 bases matching TRBD2. The CDR3 runs to 12 residues. CDR1 and CDR2 (germline): SNHLY, FYNNEI. The ends lost 6 bases at V and 3 bases at J; junction bases unmatched: 2. The CDR3 nucleotides are TGTGCCAGCAGGGGCGGGAGCTACGAGCAGTACTTC. Protein sequence: CASRGGSYEQYF. Supplemented by reference TRBV2 and TRBJ2-7, the full variable domain reads EPEVTQTPSHQVTQMGQEVILRCVPISNHLYFYWYRQILGQKVEFLVSFYNNEISEKSEIFDDQFSVERPDGSNFTLKIRSTKLEDSAMYFCASRGGSYEQYFGPGTRLTVT.

J is TRBJ2-1 and V is TRBV12-5; 10 bases line up with TRBD2. The CDR3 consists of 17 residues. The ends lost 1 base at V and 2 bases at J; junction bases unmatched: 5. Germline V gene lookup returns CDR1 LGHNT and CDR2 FRNRAP. CDR3 nucleotides: TGTGCTAGTGGTTTGGCGCTAGCGGGAGATACCTACAATGAGCAGTTCTTC. It codes for CASGLALAGDTYNEQFF.

The chain employs TRBV7-9 and TRBJ2-7, with D unresolved. The V gene's germline CDR1 is SEHNR and CDR2 FQNEAQ (reference sequence). V was cut by 5 bases and J by 1 base, with 9 bases left in between. This CDR3 contains 13 residues. The CDR3 loop reads CASSQDNSYEQYF. The CDR3 DNA reads as TGTGCCAGCAGCCAAGACAATTCCTACGAGCAGTACTTC.

As DNA, the CDR3 is TGTGCCAGCAGTGCAGGGAACAATGAGCAGTTCTTC. As protein: CASSAGNNEQFF. The chain links TRBV25-1 to TRBJ2-1, with D perhaps TRBD1 (5 bases). Trimming took off 4 bases at V and 5 bases at J, with 6 bases between the two ends. The CDR3 sequence is 12 residues long. From germline, CDR1 is MGHDK and CDR2 SYGVNS.

The V and J genes are TRBV2 and TRBJ2-3, with a tentative D call TRBD2 (5 bases). The CDR3 has 16 amino acids. Germline-derived CDR1 and CDR2 are SNHLY and FYNNEI. The germline V and J ends were trimmed by 4 bases and 3 bases, with 17 bases remaining between them. CDR3 amino acids: CASSGPGLGITDTQYF. The CDR3, as DNA: TGTGCCAGCAGTGGTCCGGGTCTCGGGATTACAGATACGCAGTATTTT.

This chain joins TRBV5-1 and TRBJ2-5; 7 bases align to TRBD2. The V gene end was trimmed by 0 bases and the J gene end by 2 bases; junction bases not matched to a gene: 7. The CDR3 totals 16 residues. Germline V gene sequence: CDR1 SGHRS, CDR2 YFSETQ. CDR3 sequence reads: CASSLVLAEGQETQYF. As DNA, the CDR3 is TGCGCCAGCAGCTTGGTTCTAGCGGAGGGACAAGAGACCCAGTACTTC.

The table lists this clone with a count of one. The genes are TRBV11-2 and TRBJ2-2; D ambiguous. The length of the CDR3 is 14 residues. CDR1 is SGHAT and CDR2 is FQNNGV in the germline V gene. V was shortened by 0 bases and J by 7 bases, with 9 bases between the two germline ends. CDR3 sequence reads: CASSLDPVSGELFF. CDR3 DNA sequence: TGTGCCAGCAGCTTAGATCCTGTGAGCGGGGAGCTGTTTTTT.

The chain employs TRBV5-1 and TRBJ2-2; 9 bases are a match to TRBD2. The CDR3 has 14 residues. Germline V CDR1 and CDR2: SGHRS, YFSETQ. J was trimmed by 7 bases and V by 4 bases; bases with no gene match: 5. The CDR3 nucleotides are TGCGCCAGCAGCCAGGGACTAGCCAACGGGGAGCTGTTTTTT. It encodes CASSQGLANGELFF.

The J gene is TRBJ1-4, the V gene TRBV29-1; no firm D call. Germline V CDR1 and CDR2: SQVTM, ANQGSEA. The V end was cut by 5 bases, the J end by 8 bases, with 9 bases between. The length of the CDR3 is 11 residues. This CDR3 reads CSVWSGEKLFF. In nucleotides, the CDR3 is TGCAGCGTTTGGTCTGGGGAAAAACTGTTTTTT.

This rearrangement joins TRBV28 to TRBJ2-7; TRBD1 is a possible D gene (8 bases). Germline loops: CDR1 MDHEN, CDR2 SYDVKM. Trimming stripped 5 bases from V and 4 bases from J, with 30 bases between. The CDR3 has 19 residues. The CDR3 protein is CASSHPDRDLSGVRYEQYF. The CDR3 DNA sequence: TGTGCCAGCAGTCACCCGGACAGGGACCTAAGCGGGGTGCGGTACGAGCAGTACTTC.

A single count supports this clone. The V gene is TRBV5-1, the J gene TRBJ2-5; D unclear. The germline V and J ends were trimmed by 0 bases and 1 base, with 10 bases remaining between them. Germline CDR1 reads SGHRS; CDR2 reads YFSETQ. The CDR3 contains 15 residues. CDR3 in amino acids: CASSLEAVVQETQYF. The CDR3 DNA reads as TGCGCCAGCAGCTTGGAGGCAGTCGTCCAAGAGACCCAGTACTTC.

CDR3 residues: CASSEDWGGYNEQFF. CDR3 nucleotides: TGTGCCAGCAGTGAAGACTGGGGGGGATACAATGAGCAGTTCTTC. The chain has TRBV6-1 and TRBJ2-1, with 7 bases identical to TRBD2. The CDR3 is 15 residues long. With V trimmed by 1 base and J by 4 bases, 4 bases remained unmatched. The V gene's germline CDR1 is MNHNS and CDR2 SASEGT.

The chain carries TRBV29-1 and TRBJ1-1; D is perhaps TRBD1 (6 bases). Trimming shortened V by 7 bases and J by 5 bases, and 20 bases separated the two germline ends. The length of the CDR3 is 14 residues. Germline loops: CDR1 SQVTM, CDR2 ANQGSEA. The CDR3 region has the DNA TGCAGCGCCTGGGACAACAGGGTTGGGACTGAAGCTTTCTTT. Residues: CSAWDNRVGTEAFF.

This clone appeared once. The chain couples TRBV6-5 to TRBJ1-5; D unresolved. Germline assignment: CDR1 MNHEY and CDR2 SVGAGI. V gave up 2 bases and J gave up 3 bases, with 5 bases separating them. The CDR3 runs to 13 residues. The CDR3 reads CASSYQPNQPQHF. The DNA of the CDR3 is TGTGCCAGCAGTTACCAGCCCAATCAGCCCCAGCATTTT.

V gene TRBV25-1 combines with J gene TRBJ2-3; no clear D gene. Germline-derived CDR1 and CDR2 are MGHDK and SYGVNS. This CDR3 comprises 13 residues. V dropped 1 base and J dropped 3 bases, with 5 bases sitting between them. The CDR3 sequence: CASSEFTTDTQYF. DNA for the CDR3: TGTGCCAGCAGTGAATTTACAACAGATACGCAGTATTTT. Full variable domain (rest looked up from reference TRBV25-1 and TRBJ2-3): EADIYQTPRYLVIGTGKKITLECSQTMGHDKMYWYQQDPGMELHLIHYSYGVNSTEKGDLSSESTVSRIRTEHFPLTLESARPSHTSQYLCASSEFTTDTQYFGPGTRLTVL.

The chain employs TRBV9 and TRBJ2-7, with TRBD2 matching 13 bases. V lost 2 bases to trimming and J lost 5 bases; unmatched junction nucleotides: 13. Germline assignment: CDR1 SGDLS and CDR2 YYNGEE. CDR3 length: 18 residues. The CDR3 DNA is TGTGCCAGCAGCGTTGGACTAGCGGGAGACCAAGGGTTTAACGAGCAGTACTTC. It specifies CASSVGLAGDQGFNEQYF.

The chain employs TRBV30 and TRBJ2-1; 10 nucleotides agree with TRBD2. V lost 6 bases to trimming and J lost 3 bases; unmatched junction nucleotides: 5. Germline-derived CDR1 and CDR2 are GTSNPN and SVGIG (reference sequence). The CDR3 spans 14 residues. This CDR3 is CACLLAGFYNEQFF. The CDR3 region has the DNA TGTGCCTGTCTACTAGCGGGATTCTACAATGAGCAGTTCTTC. Using reference TRBV30 and TRBJ2-1 for the parts outside the CDR3, the full variable domain is SQTIHQWPATLVQPVGSPLSLECTVEGTSNPNLYWYRQAAGRGLQLLFYSVGIGQISSEVPQNLSASRPQDRQFILSSKKLLLSDSGFYLCACLLAGFYNEQFFGPGTRLTVL.

The rearrangement uses TRBV6-1 and TRBJ1-2, with TRBD1 matching 12 bases. CDR1 and CDR2 (germline): MNHNS, SASEGT. This CDR3 spans 15 amino acids. V lost 4 bases to trimming and J lost 8 bases; unmatched junction nucleotides: 8. CDR3 sequence: CASSASGTGGGGYTF. For the CDR3, the DNA is TGTGCCAGCAGTGCGTCCGGGACAGGGGGCGGCGGCTACACCTTC.

Concerning this clone: The junction shows a germline mismatch at one end, possibly a read error. The gene calls are TRBV5-6 and TRBJ2-1, with D possibly being TRBD1 (5 bases). CDR3 length: 11 amino acids. Germline V lookup: CDR1 SGHDT, CDR2 YYEEEE. CDR3 protein: CASSLSAEGVF. In DNA, the CDR3 is TGTGCCAGCAGCTTGTCTGCTGAAGGGGTCTTC.

The chain carries TRBV7-9 and TRBJ2-5, with TRBD2 matching 9 bases. V dropped 4 bases and J dropped 4; count of bases not matched to a gene: 10. CDR1 is SEHNR, CDR2 FQNEAQ, per germline (reference sequence). This CDR3 spans 16 amino acids. The DNA of the CDR3 is TGTGCCAGCAGCTCCCCGCGGGAGGGCTGGTCAGAGACCCAGTACTTC. Translation gives CASSSPREGWSETQYF.

V usage is TRBV5-1 and J usage is TRBJ2-3; tentatively, D is TRBD1 (6 bases). V was cut by 6 bases and J by 0 bases, with 11 bases left in between. This CDR3 contains 14 residues. The germline V gene has CDR1 SGHRS and CDR2 YFSETQ. Written as DNA, the CDR3 is TGCGCCAGCACCACAGGGCGGAGCACAGATACGCAGTATTTT. Protein product: CASTTGRSTDTQYF.

Comment on this clone: Other DNA sequences in this sample translate to the same CDR3. The chain carries TRBV7-9 and TRBJ1-2; the D is unclear. This CDR3 region has 10 residues. V lost 1 base to trimming and J lost 8 bases, with 2 bases between them. Per the germline V gene, CDR1 is SEHNR and CDR2 is FQNEAQ (reference sequence). This chain's CDR3 is CASSLVGYTF. DNA of the CDR3: TGTGCCAGCAGCTTAGTAGGCTACACCTTC.

V usage is TRBV29-1 and J usage is TRBJ2-7, with TRBD2 identical over 14 bases. The CDR3 spans 14 residues. CDR1 and CDR2 from the germline V gene are SQVTM and ANQGSEA. Trimming at V came to 6 bases and at J to 6 bases, leaving 7 bases not matched to a gene. The CDR3, as DNA: TGCAGCGTGATTGGGGGACTAGCGGGAGTCGAGCAGTACTTC. It yields the protein CSVIGGLAGVEQYF.

This chain connects TRBV5-6 to TRBJ2-7; tentatively, D is TRBD1 or TRBD2 (5 bases each). The CDR3 length is 17 residues. Germline V gene sequence: CDR1 SGHDT, CDR2 YYEEEE. Trimming took 4 bases from V and 4 from J, leaving 24 bases between them. DNA for the CDR3: TGTGCCAGCAGCGCGTACTCAGGGTCTTGGGGCGGGTACGAGCAGTACTTC. This codes for CASSAYSGSWGGYEQYF.

This rearrangement joins TRBV28 to TRBJ2-7; D may match TRBD1 or TRBD2 (5 bases each). This CDR3 contains 14 residues. Germline V lookup: CDR1 MDHEN, CDR2 SYDVKM. Deletions cut 0 bases from V and 5 bases from J, with 11 bases between. The CDR3 region has the DNA TGTGCCAGCAGTTTATGGGGGGTGGGCAACGAGCAGTACTTC. Translating gives CASSLWGVGNEQYF.

This clone was picked up one time. The chain couples TRBV27 to TRBJ1-5; TRBD1 aligns across 8 bases. V gave up 8 bases and J gave up 7 bases; unmatched junction bases: 10. CDR3 length: 14 residues. The germline V gene has CDR1 MNHEY and CDR2 SMNVEV (reference sequence). The CDR3 bases are TGTGCCAGCTGGACAGGGCGCCAAGGGCAGCCCCAGCATTTT. Protein: CASWTGRQGQPQHF.

This chain uses TRBV28 with TRBJ2-7; 7 positions agree with TRBD2. Germline V lookup: CDR1 MDHEN, CDR2 SYDVKM. The CDR3 has 15 amino acids. After removal of 2 bases from V and 4 bases from J, the junction contained 8 bases not matched to a gene. The CDR3 sequence: CASSLVLAVMYEQYF. The CDR3 region has the DNA TGTGCCAGCAGTTTAGTGCTAGCGGTGATGTACGAGCAGTACTTC.